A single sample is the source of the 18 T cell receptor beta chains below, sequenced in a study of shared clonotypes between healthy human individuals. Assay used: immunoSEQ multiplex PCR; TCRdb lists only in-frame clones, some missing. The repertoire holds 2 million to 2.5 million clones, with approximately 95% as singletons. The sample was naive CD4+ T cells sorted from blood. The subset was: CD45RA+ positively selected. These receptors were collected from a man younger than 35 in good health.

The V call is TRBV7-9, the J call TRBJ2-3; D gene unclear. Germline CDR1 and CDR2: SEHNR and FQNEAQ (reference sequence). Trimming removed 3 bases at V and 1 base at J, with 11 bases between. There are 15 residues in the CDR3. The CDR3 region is CASSFPSYGTDTQYF. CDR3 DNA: TGTGCCAGCAGCTTCCCTAGTTACGGCACAGATACGCAGTATTTT.

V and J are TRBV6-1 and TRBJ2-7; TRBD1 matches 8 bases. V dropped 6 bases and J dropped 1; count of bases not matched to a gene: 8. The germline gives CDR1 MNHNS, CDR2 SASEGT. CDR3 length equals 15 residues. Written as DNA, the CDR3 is TGTGCCAGCAGCGACTCCCGGACAGGGTCCTACGAGCAGTACTTC. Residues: CASSDSRTGSYEQYF.

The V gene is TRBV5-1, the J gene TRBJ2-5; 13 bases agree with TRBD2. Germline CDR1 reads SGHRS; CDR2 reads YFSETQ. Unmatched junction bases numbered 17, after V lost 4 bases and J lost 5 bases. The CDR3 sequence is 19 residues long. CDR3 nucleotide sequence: TGCGCCAGCAGCCCGGGGGAGCCGGGACTAGCGGGAATGTATGAGACCCAGTACTTC. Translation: CASSPGEPGLAGMYETQYF.

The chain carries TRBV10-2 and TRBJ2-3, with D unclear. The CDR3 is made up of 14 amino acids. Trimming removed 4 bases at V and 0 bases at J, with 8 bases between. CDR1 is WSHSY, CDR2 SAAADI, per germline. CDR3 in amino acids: CASSASASTDTQYF. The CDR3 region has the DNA TGCGCCAGCAGTGCGTCAGCTAGCACAGATACGCAGTATTTT.

This chain's CDR3 is CAWKQRTNTEAFF. The CDR3 region has the DNA TGTGCCTGGAAACAGAGAACGAACACTGAAGCTTTCTTT. This chain connects TRBV30 to TRBJ1-1; D not certain. V lost 4 bases and J 1 base, leaving 10 bases between the germline ends. CDR3 size: 13 residues. Germline V gene sequence: CDR1 GTSNPN, CDR2 SVGIG (reference sequence).

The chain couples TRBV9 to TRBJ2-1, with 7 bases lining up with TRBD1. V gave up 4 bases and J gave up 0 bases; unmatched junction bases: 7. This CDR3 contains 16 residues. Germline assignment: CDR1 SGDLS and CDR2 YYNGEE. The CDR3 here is CASSPAGGISYNEQFF. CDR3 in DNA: TGTGCCAGCAGCCCAGCAGGGGGTATCTCCTACAATGAGCAGTTCTTC.

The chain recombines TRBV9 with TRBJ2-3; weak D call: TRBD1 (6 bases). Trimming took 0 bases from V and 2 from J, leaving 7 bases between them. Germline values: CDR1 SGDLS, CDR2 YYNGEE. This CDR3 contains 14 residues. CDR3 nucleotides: TGTGCCAGCAGCGTAGCAGGGGACACAGATACGCAGTATTTT. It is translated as CASSVAGDTDTQYF.

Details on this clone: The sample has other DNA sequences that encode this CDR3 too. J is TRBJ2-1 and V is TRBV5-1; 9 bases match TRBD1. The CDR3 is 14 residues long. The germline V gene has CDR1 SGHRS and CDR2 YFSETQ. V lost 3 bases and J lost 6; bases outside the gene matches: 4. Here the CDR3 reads CASSSGQGSNEQFF. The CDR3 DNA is TGCGCCAGCAGCTCGGGACAGGGAAGCAATGAGCAGTTCTTC.

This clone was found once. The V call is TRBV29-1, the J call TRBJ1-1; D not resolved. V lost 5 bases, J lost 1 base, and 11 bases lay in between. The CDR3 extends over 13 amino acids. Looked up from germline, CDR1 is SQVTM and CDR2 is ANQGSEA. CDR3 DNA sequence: TGCAGCGTTATCTTCCCTACGAACACTGAAGCTTTCTTT. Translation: CSVIFPTNTEAFF.

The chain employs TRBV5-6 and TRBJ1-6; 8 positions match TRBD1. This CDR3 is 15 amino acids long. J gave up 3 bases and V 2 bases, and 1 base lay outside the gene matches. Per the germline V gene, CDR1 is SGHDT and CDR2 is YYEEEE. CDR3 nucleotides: TGTGCCAGCAGCTTTGGGACAGGCTATAATTCACCCCTCCACTTT. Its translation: CASSFGTGYNSPLHF.

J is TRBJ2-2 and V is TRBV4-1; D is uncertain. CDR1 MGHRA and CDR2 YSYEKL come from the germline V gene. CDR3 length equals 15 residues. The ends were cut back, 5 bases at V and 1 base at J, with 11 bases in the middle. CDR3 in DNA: TGCGCCAGCAGCGGGGTGCCTCTGAACACCGGGGAGCTGTTTTTT. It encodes CASSGVPLNTGELFF.

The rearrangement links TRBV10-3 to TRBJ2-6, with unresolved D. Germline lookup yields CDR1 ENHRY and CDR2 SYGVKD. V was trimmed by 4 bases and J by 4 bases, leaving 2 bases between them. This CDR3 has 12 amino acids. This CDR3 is CAISAGANVLTF. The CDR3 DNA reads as TGTGCCATCAGTGCCGGGGCCAACGTCCTGACTTTC.

In DNA form, the CDR3 reads TGTGCCAGCAGCGTGGGACCAACGGACACTGAAGCTTTCTTT. Its translation is CASSVGPTDTEAFF. V gene TRBV5-6 combines with J gene TRBJ1-1; D possibly corresponds to TRBD1 (5 bases). V was pared by 4 bases and J by 3 bases, with 13 bases between. Per germline, CDR1 SGHDT and CDR2 YYEEEE. The CDR3 contains 14 residues.

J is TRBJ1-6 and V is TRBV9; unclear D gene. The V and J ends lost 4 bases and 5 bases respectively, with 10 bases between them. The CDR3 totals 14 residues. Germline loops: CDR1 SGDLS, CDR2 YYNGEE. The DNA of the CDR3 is TGTGCCAGCAGCCCAAAGGTAGATAATTCACCCCTCCACTTT. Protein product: CASSPKVDNSPLHF.

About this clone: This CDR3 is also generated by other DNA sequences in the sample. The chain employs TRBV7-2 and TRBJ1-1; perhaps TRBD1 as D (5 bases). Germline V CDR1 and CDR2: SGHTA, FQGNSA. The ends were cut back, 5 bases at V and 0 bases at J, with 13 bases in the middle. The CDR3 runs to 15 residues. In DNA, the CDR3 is TGTGCCAGCAGCCTGGGACGGACTTTGAACACTGAAGCTTTCTTT. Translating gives CASSLGRTLNTEAFF.

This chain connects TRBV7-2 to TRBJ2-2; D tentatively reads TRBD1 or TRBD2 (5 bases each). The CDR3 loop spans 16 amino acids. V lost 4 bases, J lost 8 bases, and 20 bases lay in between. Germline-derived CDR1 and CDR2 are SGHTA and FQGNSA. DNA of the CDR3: TGTGCCAGCAGCTCTCCGGGACGGACGCGGGTAGGGGAGCTGTTTTTT. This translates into CASSSPGRTRVGELFF.

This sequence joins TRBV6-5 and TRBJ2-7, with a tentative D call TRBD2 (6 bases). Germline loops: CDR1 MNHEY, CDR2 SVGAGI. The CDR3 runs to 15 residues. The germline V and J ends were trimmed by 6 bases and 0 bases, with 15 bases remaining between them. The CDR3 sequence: CASSRLGARSYEQYF. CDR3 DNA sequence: TGTGCCAGCAGCCGACTAGGGGCTCGCTCCTACGAGCAGTACTTC.

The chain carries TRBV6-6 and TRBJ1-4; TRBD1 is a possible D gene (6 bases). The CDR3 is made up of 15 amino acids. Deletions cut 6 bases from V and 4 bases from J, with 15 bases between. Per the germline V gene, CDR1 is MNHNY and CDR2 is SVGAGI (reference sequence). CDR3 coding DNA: TGTGCCAGCAGAGAAAGACAGGTCCTTAATGAAAAACTGTTTTTT. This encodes CASRERQVLNEKLFF.